A single sample gave rise to the 10 T cell receptor beta chains below, sequenced in a study of a mutant IDH1 vaccine in newly diagnosed glioma. Time point of the sample: week 35, safety follow-up. Each dose delivered 300 ug of mutant IDH1 20-mer peptide subcutaneously with imiquimod. These receptors' targets are unknown. Data came from immunoSEQ multiplex PCR; TCRdb stores just in-frame clones and leaves some out. Of around 50,000 clones listed, approximately 79% are singletons. The sequencing here drew on PBMCs, taken from a glioma patient whose treatment included an IDH1 peptide vaccine. The receptors come from a man aged 40-50 years with glioma.

The gene calls are TRBV6-1 and TRBJ2-5; TRBD1 or TRBD2 may be the D gene (5 bases each). With 1 base removed from V and 4 bases from J, the gap between germline ends came to 13 bases. The CDR3 is made up of 15 amino acids. Germline lookup yields CDR1 MNHNS and CDR2 SASEGT. CDR3 bases: TGTGCCAGCAGTGAAGGGGCAGGGACGGTAGAGACCCAGTACTTC. Translated: CASSEGAGTVETQYF.

The chain employs TRBV6-1 and TRBJ1-2; D not certain. The V gene lost 4 bases and the J gene lost 8 bases, with 14 bases spanning the gap. The germline CDR1 and CDR2 sequences are MNHNS and SASEGT. The CDR3 runs 13 residues. The CDR3 DNA sequence: TGTGCCAGCAGTGTTGAGGGTACTACCGGCTACACCTTC. It specifies CASSVEGTTGYTF.

The chain's CDR3 is CASSPTDLYEQYF. CDR3 DNA sequence: TGTGCCAGTAGCCCAACGGACCTCTACGAGCAGTACTTC. The chain is built from TRBV19 and TRBJ2-7; D not certain. V shed 6 bases and J shed 3 bases, with 12 bases lying between them. The CDR3 sequence is 13 residues long. In germline, CDR1 is LNHDA, CDR2 SQIVND (reference sequence).

V and J are TRBV12-5 and TRBJ1-5, with TRBD1 matching over 7 bases. The germline CDR1 and CDR2 sequences are LGHNT and FRNRAP. J was trimmed by 3 bases and V by 5 bases; bases with no gene match: 4. The CDR3 loop spans 14 amino acids. In DNA, the CDR3 is TGTGCTAGTGGTCCGGGACAGCCCAATCAGCCCCAGCATTTT. This sequence encodes CASGPGQPNQPQHF.

This sequence joins TRBV7-2 and TRBJ1-6; D is undetermined. Germline CDR1 reads SGHTA; CDR2 reads FQGNSA. This CDR3 comprises 14 residues. V was trimmed by 1 base and J by 7 bases, leaving 8 bases between them. CDR3 nucleotide sequence: TGTGCCAGCAGCTTAGTGACACGAAATTCACCCCTCCACTTT. Translated: CASSLVTRNSPLHF.

This clone was seen a few times. J is TRBJ1-1 and V is TRBV7-9; D gene unclear. V was pared by 1 base and J by 1 base, with 4 bases between. Germline loops: CDR1 SEHNR, CDR2 FQNEAQ (reference sequence). The CDR3 totals 13 residues. The CDR3 loop reads CASSLEGNTEAFF. In nucleotides, the CDR3 is TGTGCCAGCAGCTTAGAAGGGAACACTGAAGCTTTCTTT.

This chain uses TRBV7-9 with TRBJ2-7; D gene uncertain. The CDR3 extends over 13 amino acids. V gave up 0 bases and J gave up 8 bases, with 11 bases separating them. Germline CDR1 SEHNR, CDR2 FQNEAQ (reference sequence). The CDR3 is CASSLAQRAQQYF. The CDR3 nucleotides read TGTGCCAGCAGCTTAGCGCAAAGGGCTCAGCAGTACTTC.

V is TRBV6-5 and J is TRBJ1-3; D not resolved. CDR3 length: 11 residues. Germline V CDR1 and CDR2: MNHEY, SVGAGI. Trimming took 6 bases from V and 2 from J, leaving 2 bases between them. CDR3 in DNA: TGTGCCAGCAGGACTGGAAACACCATATATTTT. Translating it yields CASRTGNTIYF.

The genes are TRBV6-1 and TRBJ1-2; 9 positions match TRBD1. V trimming: 2 bases; J trimming: 8 bases; junction bases outside the gene matches: 6. Germline lookup yields CDR1 MNHNS and CDR2 SASEGT. The CDR3 has 14 amino acids. This CDR3 is CASSEPGQGGGYTF. DNA for the CDR3: TGTGCCAGCAGTGAACCGGGACAGGGTGGAGGCTACACCTTC.

The CDR3 DNA follows: TGCAGCGTTGTGACTGCCCTCTCTGGAAACACCATATATTTT. This translates into CSVVTALSGNTIYF. This chain uses TRBV29-1 with TRBJ1-3; D not resolved. The CDR3 spans 14 residues. Germline assignment: CDR1 SQVTM and CDR2 ANQGSEA. The ends were cut back, 4 bases at V and 0 bases at J, with 10 bases in the middle.